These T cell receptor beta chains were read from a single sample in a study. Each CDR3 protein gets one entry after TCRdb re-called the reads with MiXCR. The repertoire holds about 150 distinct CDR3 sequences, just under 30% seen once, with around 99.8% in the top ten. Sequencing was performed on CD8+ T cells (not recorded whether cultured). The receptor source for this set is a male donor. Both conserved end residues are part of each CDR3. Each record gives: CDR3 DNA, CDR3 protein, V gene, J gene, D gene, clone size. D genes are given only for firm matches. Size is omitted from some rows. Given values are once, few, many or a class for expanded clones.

CDR3nt: TGTGCCAGCAGTTTGGGGGGTCAAGGCTACGAGCAGTACTTC; CDR3aa: CASSLGGQGYEQYF; v_gene: TRBV28; j_gene: TRBJ2-7; d_gene: -; abundance: many
CDR3nt: TGTGCCAGCAACCCCCCCACAGATACGCAGTATTTT; CDR3aa: CASNPPTDTQYF; v_gene: TRBV6-2/TRBV6-3; j_gene: TRBJ2-3; d_gene: -; abundance: many
CDR3nt: TGTGCCAGTAGTATGATAGGGGGCGACACTGAAGCTTTCTTT; CDR3aa: CASSMIGGDTEAFF; v_gene: TRBV19; j_gene: TRBJ1-1; d_gene: TRBD1; abundance: many
CDR3nt: TGTGCCAGCAGCTTAGAGGGGTACGGCAGCACCTACGAGCAGTACTTC; CDR3aa: CASSLEGYGSTYEQYF; v_gene: TRBV7-8; j_gene: TRBJ2-7; d_gene: -; abundance: many
CDR3nt: TGTGCCAGCTTAGCCCCAGGGGCCACTAATGAAAAACTGTTTTTT; CDR3aa: CASLAPGATNEKLFF; v_gene: TRBV7-6; j_gene: TRBJ1-4; d_gene: -; abundance: -
CDR3nt: TGTGCCAGTAGTATTAGGGCCGCAGGGACCCAGTACTTC; CDR3aa: CASSIRAAGTQYF; v_gene: TRBV19; j_gene: TRBJ2-5; d_gene: -; abundance: -
CDR3nt: TGCAGTGCTAGGGACCCGGGGGGCTCCTACAATGAGCAGTTCTTC; CDR3aa: CSARDPGGSYNEQFF; v_gene: TRBV20-1; j_gene: TRBJ2-1; d_gene: TRBD2; abundance: many
CDR3nt: TGTGCCAGTAGTTTAACTAGCGGGGGGGCCAATGAGCAGTTCTTC; CDR3aa: CASSLTSGGANEQFF; v_gene: TRBV19; j_gene: TRBJ2-1; d_gene: TRBD2; abundance: many
CDR3nt: TGTGCCAGCAGCTGGGAGACGAGCACTGAAGCTTTCTTT; CDR3aa: CASSWETSTEAFF; v_gene: TRBV5-4; j_gene: TRBJ1-1; d_gene: -; abundance: -
CDR3nt: TGTGCCAGCAGCGTGACAGGGGCGGACACTGAAGCTTTCTTT; CDR3aa: CASSVTGADTEAFF; v_gene: TRBV11-3; j_gene: TRBJ1-1; d_gene: TRBD1; abundance: medium-sized
CDR3nt: TGTGCCAGCAGCCCTACAACAGGGGCCCCTGCCTATGGCTACACCTTC; CDR3aa: CASSPTTGAPAYGYTF; v_gene: TRBV6-5; j_gene: TRBJ1-2; d_gene: TRBD1; abundance: few
CDR3nt: TGTGCCAGCAGCTTAGGGGTTTGGGACAGCGCCCTTTCTCAGGCCCTCCACTTT; CDR3aa: CASSLGVWDSALSQALHF; v_gene: TRBV11-2; j_gene: TRBJ1-6; d_gene: TRBD1; abundance: many
CDR3nt: TGTGCCGGCAGCTCCGGGACAGGCCTCGACTTC; CDR3aa: CAGSSGTGLDF; v_gene: TRBV7-2; j_gene: TRBJ2-4; d_gene: TRBD1; abundance: -
CDR3nt: TGTGCCTGGAGCTACACTGATGAAGCTTTCTTT; CDR3aa: CAWSYTDEAFF; v_gene: TRBV30; j_gene: TRBJ1-1; d_gene: -; abundance: many
CDR3nt: TGTGCCAGCAGCCCCGGGGACCTCTATGGCTACACCTTC; CDR3aa: CASSPGDLYGYTF; v_gene: TRBV7-9; j_gene: TRBJ1-2; d_gene: -; abundance: many
CDR3nt: TGTGCCAGCAGCTGGGAGACGAACACTGAAGCTTTCTTT; CDR3aa: CASSWETNTEAFF; v_gene: TRBV5-4; j_gene: TRBJ1-1; d_gene: -; abundance: few
CDR3nt: TGCGTCATGGGGGGGGAGCAGTTCTTC; CDR3aa: CVMGGEQFF; v_gene: TRBV21-1; j_gene: TRBJ2-1; d_gene: -; abundance: -
CDR3nt: TGTGCCAGCAGTTCGGCCAGGGCCACTGAAGCTTTCTTT; CDR3aa: CASSSARATEAFF; v_gene: TRBV27; j_gene: TRBJ1-1; d_gene: -; abundance: few
CDR3nt: TGTGCCAGCAGCTTGGGAGATCAGCCCCAGCATTTT; CDR3aa: CASSLGDQPQHF; v_gene: TRBV7-9; j_gene: TRBJ1-5; d_gene: -; abundance: few
CDR3nt: TGTGCCAGCGGTGAATCTCTGGAGGGGGTTAATGAAAAACTGTTTTTT; CDR3aa: CASGESLEGVNEKLFF; v_gene: TRBV25-1; j_gene: TRBJ1-4; d_gene: -; abundance: -
CDR3nt: TGTGCCAGTAGTATGATAGGGGGCGGCACACAAGCTTTCTTT; CDR3aa: CASSMIGGGTQAFF; v_gene: TRBV19; j_gene: TRBJ1-1; d_gene: TRBD1; abundance: many
CDR3nt: TGTGCCAGCAGCTCCGGGACAGGCCTCGACTTC; CDR3aa: CASSSGTGLDF; v_gene: TRBV7-2; j_gene: TRBJ2-4; d_gene: TRBD1; abundance: -
CDR3nt: TGCAGTGCTAGACAGGGGGACACTGAAGCTTTCTTT; CDR3aa: CSARQGDTEAFF; v_gene: TRBV20-1; j_gene: TRBJ1-1; d_gene: TRBD1; abundance: many
CDR3nt: TGTGCCAGCAGCTTGGAGACCCAGTACTTC; CDR3aa: CASSLETQYF; v_gene: TRBV5-5; j_gene: TRBJ2-5; d_gene: -; abundance: many
CDR3nt: TGTGCCAGCAGTGGTTGGGAGGCAGCCTATGGCTGCACCTTC; CDR3aa: CASSGWEAAYGCTF; v_gene: TRBV6-1; j_gene: TRBJ1-2; d_gene: -; abundance: -
CDR3nt: TGTGCCAGCTCAGAGACAGGGGCGGTCAATGAGCAGTTCTTC; CDR3aa: CASSETGAVNEQFF; v_gene: TRBV18; j_gene: TRBJ2-1; d_gene: TRBD1; abundance: -
CDR3nt: TGCGCCAGCAGGCGGACAGGGGGCAGAGAGACCCAGTACTTC; CDR3aa: CASRRTGGRETQYF; v_gene: TRBV5-1; j_gene: TRBJ2-5; d_gene: TRBD1; abundance: many
CDR3nt: TGTGCCAGCAGTGGTTGGGAGGCAGCCTATGGCTACACCTTC; CDR3aa: CASSGWEAAYGYTF; v_gene: TRBV6-1; j_gene: TRBJ1-2; d_gene: -; abundance: -
CDR3nt: TGTGCCAGCAGCTTGTTCCCTCACACTGAAGCTTTCTTT; CDR3aa: CASSLFPHTEAFF; v_gene: TRBV7-8; j_gene: TRBJ1-1; d_gene: -; abundance: many
CDR3nt: TGTGCCAGCAGCGACGGGACAGGGCTTAATGAAAAACTGTTTTTT; CDR3aa: CASSDGTGLNEKLFF; v_gene: TRBV2; j_gene: TRBJ1-4; d_gene: TRBD1; abundance: -
CDR3nt: TGTGGCAGCTTAGCCCCAGGGGCCACTAATGAAAAACTGTTTTTT; CDR3aa: CGSLAPGATNEKLFF; v_gene: TRBV7-6; j_gene: TRBJ1-4; d_gene: -; abundance: -